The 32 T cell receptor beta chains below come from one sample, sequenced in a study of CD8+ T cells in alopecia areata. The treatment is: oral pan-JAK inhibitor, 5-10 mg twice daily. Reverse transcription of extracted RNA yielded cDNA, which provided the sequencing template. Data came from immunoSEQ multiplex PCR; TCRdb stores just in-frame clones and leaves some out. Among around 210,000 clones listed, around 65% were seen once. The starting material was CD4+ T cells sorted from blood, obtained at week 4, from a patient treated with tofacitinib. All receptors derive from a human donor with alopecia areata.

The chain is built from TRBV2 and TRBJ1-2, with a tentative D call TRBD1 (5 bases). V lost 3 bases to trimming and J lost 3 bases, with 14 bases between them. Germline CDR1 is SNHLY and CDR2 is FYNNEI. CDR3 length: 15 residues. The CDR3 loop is CASSDGANGDYGYTF. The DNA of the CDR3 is TGTGCCAGCAGTGACGGGGCCAACGGGGACTATGGCTACACCTTC.

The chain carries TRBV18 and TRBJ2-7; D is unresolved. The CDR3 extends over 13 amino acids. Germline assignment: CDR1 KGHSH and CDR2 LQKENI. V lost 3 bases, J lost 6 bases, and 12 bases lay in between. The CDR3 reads CASSPGGEREQYF. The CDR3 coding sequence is TGTGCCAGCTCACCTGGCGGAGAGCGCGAGCAGTACTTC.

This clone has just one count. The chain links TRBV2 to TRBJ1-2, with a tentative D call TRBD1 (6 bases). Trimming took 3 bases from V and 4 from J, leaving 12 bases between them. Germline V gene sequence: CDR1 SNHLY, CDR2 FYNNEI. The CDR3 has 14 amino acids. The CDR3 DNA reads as TGTGCCAGCAGTGATTCTGGGGGCCTCTATGGCTACACCTTC. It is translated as CASSDSGGLYGYTF.

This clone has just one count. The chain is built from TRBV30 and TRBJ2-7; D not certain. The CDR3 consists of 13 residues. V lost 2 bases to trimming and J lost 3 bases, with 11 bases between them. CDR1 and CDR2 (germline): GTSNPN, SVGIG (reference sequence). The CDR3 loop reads CAWSYNGNYEQYF. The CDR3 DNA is TGTGCCTGGAGTTATAACGGAAACTACGAGCAGTACTTC.

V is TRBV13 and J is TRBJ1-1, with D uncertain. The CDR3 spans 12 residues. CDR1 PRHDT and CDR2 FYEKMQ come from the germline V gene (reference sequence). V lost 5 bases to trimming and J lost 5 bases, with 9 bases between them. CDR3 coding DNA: TGTGCCAGCAGCGAAGGGATAACTGAAGCTTTCTTT. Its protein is CASSEGITEAFF. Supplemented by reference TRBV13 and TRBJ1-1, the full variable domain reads AAGVIQSPRHLIKEKRETATLKCYPIPRHDTVYWYQQGPGQDPQFLISFYEKMQSDKGSIPDRFSAQQFSDYHSELNMSSLELGDSALYFCASSEGITEAFFGQGTRLTVV.

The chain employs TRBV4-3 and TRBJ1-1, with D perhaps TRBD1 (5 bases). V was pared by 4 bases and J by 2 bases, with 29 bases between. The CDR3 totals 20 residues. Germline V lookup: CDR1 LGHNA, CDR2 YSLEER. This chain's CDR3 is CASSREPLVRGLHFNTEAFF. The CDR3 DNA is TGCGCCAGCAGCCGCGAGCCGTTAGTAAGGGGACTTCACTTTAACACTGAAGCTTTCTTT.

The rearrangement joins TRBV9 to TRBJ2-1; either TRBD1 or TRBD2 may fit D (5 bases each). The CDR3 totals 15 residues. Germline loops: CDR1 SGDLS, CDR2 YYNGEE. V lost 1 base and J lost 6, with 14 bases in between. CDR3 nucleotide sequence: TGTGCCAGCAGCGTACGAACTGCTGGGGGCAATGAGCAGTTCTTC. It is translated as CASSVRTAGGNEQFF.

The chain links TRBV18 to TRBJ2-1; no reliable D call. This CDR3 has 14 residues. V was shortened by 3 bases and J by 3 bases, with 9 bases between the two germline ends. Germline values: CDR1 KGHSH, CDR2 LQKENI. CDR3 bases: TGTGCCAGCTCACCTCTCGGCGACTACAATGAGCAGTTCTTC. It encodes CASSPLGDYNEQFF. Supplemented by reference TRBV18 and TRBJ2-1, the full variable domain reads NAGVMQNPRHLVRRRGQEARLRCSPMKGHSHVYWYRQLPEEGLKFMVYLQKENIIDESGMPKERFSAEFPKEGPSILRIQQVVRGDSAAYFCASSPLGDYNEQFFGPGTRLTVL.

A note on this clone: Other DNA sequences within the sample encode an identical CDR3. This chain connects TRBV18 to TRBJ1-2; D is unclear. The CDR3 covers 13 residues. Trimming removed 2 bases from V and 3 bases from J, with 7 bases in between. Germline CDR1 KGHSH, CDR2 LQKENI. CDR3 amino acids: CASSPSEDYGYTF. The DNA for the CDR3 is TGTGCCAGCTCACCATCCGAGGACTATGGCTACACCTTC.

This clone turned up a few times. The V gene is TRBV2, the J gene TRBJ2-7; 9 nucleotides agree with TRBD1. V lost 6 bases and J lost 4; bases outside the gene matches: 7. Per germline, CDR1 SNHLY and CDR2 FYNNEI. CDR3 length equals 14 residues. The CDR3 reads CASRMDRGRYEQYF. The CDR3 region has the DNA TGTGCCAGCAGGATGGACAGGGGAAGGTACGAGCAGTACTTC.

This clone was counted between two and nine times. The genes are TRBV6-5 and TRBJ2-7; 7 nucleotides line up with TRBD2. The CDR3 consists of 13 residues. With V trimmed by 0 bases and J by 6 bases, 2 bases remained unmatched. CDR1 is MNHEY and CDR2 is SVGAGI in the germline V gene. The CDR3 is CASSYSREGEQYF. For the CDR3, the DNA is TGTGCCAGCAGTTACTCTAGGGAGGGCGAGCAGTACTTC.

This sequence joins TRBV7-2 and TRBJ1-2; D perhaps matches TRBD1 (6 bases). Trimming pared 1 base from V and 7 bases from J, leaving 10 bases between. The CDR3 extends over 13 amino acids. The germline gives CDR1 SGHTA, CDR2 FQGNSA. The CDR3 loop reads CASSLEGTLGYTF. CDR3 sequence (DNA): TGTGCCAGCAGCTTAGAAGGGACACTTGGCTACACCTTC.

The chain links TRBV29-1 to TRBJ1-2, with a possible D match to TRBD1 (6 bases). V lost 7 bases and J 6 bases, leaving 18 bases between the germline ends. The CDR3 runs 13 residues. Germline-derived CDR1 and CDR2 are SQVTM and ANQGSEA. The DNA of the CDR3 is TGCAGCGGAGCTACAGGGAAAGGCGATGGCTACACCTTC. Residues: CSGATGKGDGYTF.

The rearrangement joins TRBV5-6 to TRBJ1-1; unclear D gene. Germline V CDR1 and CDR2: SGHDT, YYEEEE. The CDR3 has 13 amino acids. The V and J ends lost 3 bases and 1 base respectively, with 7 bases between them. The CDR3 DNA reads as TGTGCCAGCAGCTCGGAACCGAACACTGAAGCTTTCTTT. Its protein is CASSSEPNTEAFF. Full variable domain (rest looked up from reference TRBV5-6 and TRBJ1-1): DAGVTQSPTHLIKTRGQQVTLRCSPKSGHDTVSWYQQALGQGPQFIFQYYEEEERQRGNFPDRFSGHQFPNYSSELNVNALLLGDSALYLCASSSEPNTEAFFGQGTRLTVV.

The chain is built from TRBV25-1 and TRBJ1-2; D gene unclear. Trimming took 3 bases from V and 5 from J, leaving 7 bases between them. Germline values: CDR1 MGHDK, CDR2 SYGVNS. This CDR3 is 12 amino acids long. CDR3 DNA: TGTGCCAGCAGTGACGGAAAATATGGCTACACCTTC. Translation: CASSDGKYGYTF.

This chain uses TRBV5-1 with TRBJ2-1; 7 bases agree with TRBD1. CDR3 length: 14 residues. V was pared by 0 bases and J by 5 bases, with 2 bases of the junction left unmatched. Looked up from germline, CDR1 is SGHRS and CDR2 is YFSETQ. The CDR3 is CASSLGDSHNEQFF. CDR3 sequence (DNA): TGCGCCAGCAGCTTGGGGGACAGTCACAATGAGCAGTTCTTC.

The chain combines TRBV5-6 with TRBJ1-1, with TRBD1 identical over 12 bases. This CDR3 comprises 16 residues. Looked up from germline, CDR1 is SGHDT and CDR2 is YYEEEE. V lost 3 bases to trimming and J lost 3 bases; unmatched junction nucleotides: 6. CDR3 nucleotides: TGTGCCAGCAGCTGGGACAGGGGGCAATACGACACTGAAGCTTTCTTT. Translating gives CASSWDRGQYDTEAFF.

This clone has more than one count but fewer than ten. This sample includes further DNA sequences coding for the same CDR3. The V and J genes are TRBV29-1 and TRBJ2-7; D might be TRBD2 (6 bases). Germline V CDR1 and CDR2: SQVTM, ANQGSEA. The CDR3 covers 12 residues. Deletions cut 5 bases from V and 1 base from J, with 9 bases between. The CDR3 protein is CSVRGSSYEQYF. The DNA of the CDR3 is TGCAGCGTTCGGGGGTCATCCTACGAGCAGTACTTC.

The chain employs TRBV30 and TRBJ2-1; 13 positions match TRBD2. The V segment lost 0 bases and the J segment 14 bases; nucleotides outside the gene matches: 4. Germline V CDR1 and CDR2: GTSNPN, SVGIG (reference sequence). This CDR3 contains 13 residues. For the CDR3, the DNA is TGTGCCTGGAGTGTACTAGCGGGGGGGCCTGAGTTCTTC. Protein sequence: CAWSVLAGGPEFF.

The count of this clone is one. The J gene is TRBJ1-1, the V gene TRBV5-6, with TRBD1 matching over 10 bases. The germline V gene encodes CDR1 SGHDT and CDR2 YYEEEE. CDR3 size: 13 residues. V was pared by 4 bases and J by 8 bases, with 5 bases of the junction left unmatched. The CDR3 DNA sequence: TGTGCCAGCAGCCCCGACAGGGGGCTCGAAGCTTTCTTT. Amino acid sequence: CASSPDRGLEAFF.

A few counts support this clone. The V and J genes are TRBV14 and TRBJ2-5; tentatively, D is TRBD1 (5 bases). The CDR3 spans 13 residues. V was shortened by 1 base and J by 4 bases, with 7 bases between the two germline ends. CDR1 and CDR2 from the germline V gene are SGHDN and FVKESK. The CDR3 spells CASSQGGGETQYF. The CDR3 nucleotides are TGTGCCAGCAGCCAAGGGGGCGGAGAGACCCAGTACTTC.

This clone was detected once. CDR3 sequence (DNA): TGTGCCTGGAGTGTTACAGGGATGAACACTGAAGCTTTCTTT. Protein product: CAWSVTGMNTEAFF. The rearrangement uses TRBV30 and TRBJ1-1, with D perhaps TRBD1 (6 bases). This CDR3 is 14 amino acids long. The germline V and J ends were trimmed by 0 bases and 0 bases, with 8 bases remaining between them. The germline CDR1 and CDR2 sequences are GTSNPN and SVGIG (reference sequence). The full variable domain, with the rest looked up from reference TRBV30 and TRBJ1-1, is SQTIHQWPATLVQPVGSPLSLECTVEGTSNPNLYWYRQAAGRGLQLLFYSVGIGQISSEVPQNLSASRPQDRQFILSSKKLLLSDSGFYLCAWSVTGMNTEAFFGQGTRLTVV.

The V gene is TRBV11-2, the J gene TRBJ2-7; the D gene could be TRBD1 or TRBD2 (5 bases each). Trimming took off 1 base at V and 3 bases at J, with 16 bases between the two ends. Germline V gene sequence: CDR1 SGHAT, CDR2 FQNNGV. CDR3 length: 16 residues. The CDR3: CASSLGSSGQGYEQYF. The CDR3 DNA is TGTGCCAGCAGCTTAGGGTCCTCGGGGCAGGGCTACGAGCAGTACTTC. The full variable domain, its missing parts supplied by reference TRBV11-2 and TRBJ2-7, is EAGVAQSPRYKIIEKRQSVAFWCNPISGHATLYWYQQILGQGPKLLIQFQNNGVVDDSQLPKDRFSAERLKGVDSTLKIQPAKLEDSAVYLCASSLGSSGQGYEQYFGPGTRLTVT.

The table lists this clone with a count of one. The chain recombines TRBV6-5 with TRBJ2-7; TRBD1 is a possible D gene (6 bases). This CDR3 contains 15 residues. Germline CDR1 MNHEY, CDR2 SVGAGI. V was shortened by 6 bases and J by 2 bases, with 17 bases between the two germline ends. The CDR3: CASSSPGTNAYEQYF. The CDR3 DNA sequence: TGTGCCAGCAGCTCACCTGGGACAAACGCCTACGAGCAGTACTTC.

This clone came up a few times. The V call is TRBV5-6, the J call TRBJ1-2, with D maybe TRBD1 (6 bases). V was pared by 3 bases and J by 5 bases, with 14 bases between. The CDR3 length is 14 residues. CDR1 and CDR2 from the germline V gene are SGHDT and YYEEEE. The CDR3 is CASSSRQVLYGYTF. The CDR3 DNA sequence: TGTGCCAGCAGCTCCCGACAGGTCCTTTATGGCTACACCTTC.

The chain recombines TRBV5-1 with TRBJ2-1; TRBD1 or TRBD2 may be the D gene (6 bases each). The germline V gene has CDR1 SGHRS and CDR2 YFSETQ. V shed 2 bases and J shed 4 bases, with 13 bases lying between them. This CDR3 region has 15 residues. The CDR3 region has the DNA TGCGCCAGCAGCTTTGGGACGGGGGCTTACAATGAGCAGTTCTTC. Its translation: CASSFGTGAYNEQFF.

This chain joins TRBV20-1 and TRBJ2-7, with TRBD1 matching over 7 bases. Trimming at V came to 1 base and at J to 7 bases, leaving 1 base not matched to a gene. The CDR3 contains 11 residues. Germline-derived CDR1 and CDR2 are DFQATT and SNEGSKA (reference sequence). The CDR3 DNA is TGCAGTGCTAGAGCGACAGGGGAGCAGTACTTC. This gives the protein CSARATGEQYF.

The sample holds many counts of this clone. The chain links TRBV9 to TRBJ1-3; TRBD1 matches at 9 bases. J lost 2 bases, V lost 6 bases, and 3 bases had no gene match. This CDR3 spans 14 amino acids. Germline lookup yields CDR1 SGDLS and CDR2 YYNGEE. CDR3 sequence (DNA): TGTGCCAGCACCGGGACAGGGACTGGAAACACCATATATTTT. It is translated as CASTGTGTGNTIYF.

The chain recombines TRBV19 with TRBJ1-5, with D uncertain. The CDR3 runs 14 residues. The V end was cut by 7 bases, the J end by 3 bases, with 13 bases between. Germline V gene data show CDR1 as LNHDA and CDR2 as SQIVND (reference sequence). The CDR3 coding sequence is TGTGCCAGTACCGAGGGTTACGACAATCAGCCCCAGCATTTT. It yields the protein CASTEGYDNQPQHF.

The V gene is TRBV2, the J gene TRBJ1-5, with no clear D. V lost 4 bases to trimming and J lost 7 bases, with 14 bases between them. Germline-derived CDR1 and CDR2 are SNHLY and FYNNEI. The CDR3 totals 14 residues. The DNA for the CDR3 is TGTGCCAGCAGTGCGTCGACGTTCGGGCAGCCCCAGCATTTT. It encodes CASSASTFGQPQHF.

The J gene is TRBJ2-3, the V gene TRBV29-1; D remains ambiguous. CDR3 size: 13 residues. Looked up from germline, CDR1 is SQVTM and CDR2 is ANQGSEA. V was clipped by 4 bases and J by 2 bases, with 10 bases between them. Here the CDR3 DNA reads TGCAGCGTTGGGTTTGGGGTCACAGATACGCAGTATTTT. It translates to CSVGFGVTDTQYF.

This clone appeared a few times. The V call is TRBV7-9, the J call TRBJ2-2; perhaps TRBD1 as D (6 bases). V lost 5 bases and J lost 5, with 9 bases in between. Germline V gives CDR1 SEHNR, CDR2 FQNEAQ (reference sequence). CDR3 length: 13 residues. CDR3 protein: CASSPQGTGELFF. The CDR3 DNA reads TGTGCCAGCAGCCCCCAGGGGACCGGGGAGCTGTTTTTT.